What follows are 24 T cell receptor beta chains derived from one specimen sequenced in a study of response to subunit inactivated influenza vaccine. TCRdb reanalysed the RT-PCR reads using MiXCR and keeps one entry per CDR3 protein. Here the sample spans about 500,000 distinct CDR3 sequences, approximately 7.3% being singletons. The source material was PBMCs from blood, sampled 23 months after vaccination. The receptor source for this set is a man between 50 and 70 years old who received an inactivated influenza vaccine.

The sample holds many counts of this clonotype. The chain has TRBV20-1 and TRBJ1-1; D is undetermined. The CDR3 sequence is 15 residues long. The germline V gene has CDR1 DFQATT and CDR2 SNEGSKA (reference sequence). V lost 1 base and J 5 bases, leaving 17 bases between the germline ends. The CDR3 loop is CSARGSAALGTEAFF. The CDR3 DNA reads TGCAGTGCTAGAGGATCGGCGGCCTTGGGGACTGAAGCTTTCTTT.

This clonotype was detected only a few times. The J gene is TRBJ1-5, the V gene TRBV4-1, with D unclear. Trimming removed 3 bases from V and 9 bases from J, with 15 bases in between. The CDR3 runs 14 residues. Per germline, CDR1 MGHRA and CDR2 YSYEKL. The CDR3, as DNA: TGCGCCAGCAGCCAGGGCCCAAAAGATGGGCCCCAGCATTTT. It codes for CASSQGPKDGPQHF.

The chain carries TRBV14 and TRBJ2-7, with 7 bases matching TRBD1. From germline, CDR1 is SGHDN and CDR2 FVKESK. This CDR3 is 12 amino acids long. Losses at the gene ends were 5 bases for V and 8 bases for J; bases not matched to a gene: 6. CDR3 nucleotides: TGTGCCAGCAGCTCTGACAGGGTCAAGCAGTACTTC. Its protein product is CASSSDRVKQYF.

With regard to this clonotype: A much more abundant neighbour one base away suggests this may be a read error. This CDR3 is CASNYVTDAYSNQPQHF. The CDR3 nucleotides read TGTGCCAGCAACTACGTGACGGACGCTTATAGCAATCAGCCCCAGCATTTT. The V call is TRBV7-9, the J call TRBJ1-5; D not certain. The V gene lost 7 bases and the J gene lost 0 bases, with 19 bases spanning the gap. The CDR3 has 17 amino acids. Germline V gives CDR1 SEHNR, CDR2 FQNEAQ (reference sequence).

Many counts were recorded for this clonotype. The rearrangement uses TRBV29-1 and TRBJ2-5, with TRBD2 identical over 9 bases. Trimming at V came to 2 bases and at J to 5 bases, leaving 6 bases not matched to a gene. This CDR3 has 14 residues. Germline lookup yields CDR1 SQVTM and CDR2 ANQGSEA. In DNA, the CDR3 is TGCAGCGTTGAATTCGGACTAGCGCCGGAGACCCAGTACTTC. Translating gives CSVEFGLAPETQYF. The full variable domain, with the rest looked up from reference TRBV29-1 and TRBJ2-5, is SAVISQKPSRDICQRGTSLTIQCQVDSQVTMMFWYRQQPGQSLTLIATANQGSEATYESGFVIDKFPISRPNLTFSTLTVSNMSPEDSSIYLCSVEFGLAPETQYFGPGTRLLVL.

This clonotype was seen ten or more times. This chain connects TRBV4-3 to TRBJ1-2; no definite D call. The V and J ends lost 0 bases and 4 bases respectively, with 12 bases between them. The germline V gene encodes CDR1 LGHNA and CDR2 YSLEER. CDR3 length: 15 amino acids. The CDR3 is CASSQDLGEIYGYTF. The DNA of the CDR3 is TGCGCCAGCAGCCAAGATCTGGGAGAGATCTATGGCTACACCTTC.

J is TRBJ2-1 and V is TRBV9, with 8 bases that match TRBD2. Germline V gene sequence: CDR1 SGDLS, CDR2 YYNGEE. This CDR3 contains 16 residues. V shed 0 bases and J 3 bases; nucleotides not matched to a gene: 5. CDR3 sequence (DNA): TGTGCCAGCAGCGTAGATTTAGCGGGACTCTACAATGAGCAGTTCTTC. It translates to CASSVDLAGLYNEQFF.

This clonotype has a count of ten or more. This chain connects TRBV11-2 to TRBJ2-7; D might be TRBD2 (5 bases). The V and J ends lost 5 bases and 3 bases respectively, with 17 bases between them. The germline CDR1 and CDR2 sequences are SGHAT and FQNNGV. The CDR3 is 15 amino acids. The CDR3 DNA is TGTGCCAGCAGCCACGTAGGACTCTTAGACTACGAGCAGTACTTC. This codes for CASSHVGLLDYEQYF.

This clonotype was seen a handful of times. The V gene is TRBV7-9, the J gene TRBJ1-2; D may be TRBD1 (5 bases). The CDR3 spans 15 residues. Trimming pared 4 bases from V and 5 bases from J, leaving 17 bases between. CDR1 is SEHNR, CDR2 FQNEAQ, per germline (reference sequence). The chain's CDR3 is CASSSGRQGFYGYTF. For the CDR3, the DNA is TGTGCCAGCAGCTCTGGGCGGCAGGGATTTTATGGCTACACCTTC. Full variable domain (rest looked up from reference TRBV7-9 and TRBJ1-2): DTGVSQNPRHKITKRGQNVTFRCDPISEHNRLYWYRQTLGQGPEFLTYFQNEAQLEKSRLLSDRFSAERPKGSFSTLEIQRTEQGDSAMYLCASSSGRQGFYGYTFGSGTRLTVV.

This clonotype showed up just a few times. The chain couples TRBV10-3 to TRBJ1-4; D is unclear. The V and J ends lost 3 bases and 4 bases respectively, with 6 bases between them. Germline V gene data show CDR1 as ENHRY and CDR2 as SYGVKD. The CDR3 contains 13 residues. The CDR3 here is CAISDGVNEKLFF. CDR3 nucleotide sequence: TGTGCCATCAGTGATGGGGTTAATGAAAAACTGTTTTTT.

J is TRBJ2-7 and V is TRBV11-2; TRBD2 aligns across 10 bases. Looked up from germline, CDR1 is SGHAT and CDR2 is FQNNGV. CDR3 length: 18 residues. V shed 0 bases, J shed 0 bases, and the junction held 8 bases outside the gene matches. The CDR3 loop is CASSLDPWTSGLSYEQYF. CDR3 nucleotides: TGTGCCAGCAGCTTAGATCCTTGGACTAGCGGACTCTCCTACGAGCAGTACTTC.

On this clonotype: A much larger clone differs from this one at a single base, so this may be a read error. The chain uses TRBV11-2 and TRBJ1-4; D ambiguous. The germline CDR1 and CDR2 sequences are SGHAT and FQNNGV. The CDR3 length is 14 residues. The CDR3 loop is CASSIERMGAKLFF. For the CDR3, the DNA is TGTGCCAGCAGCATAGAAAGGATGGGAGCAAAACTGTTTTTT.

This clonotype has a count of ten or more. V gene TRBV5-1 combines with J gene TRBJ2-2, with 10 bases fitting TRBD2. CDR1 and CDR2 from the germline V gene are SGHRS and YFSETQ. The CDR3 is 16 amino acids. J gave up 4 bases and V 2 bases, and 5 bases lay outside the gene matches. This CDR3 reads CASSFLTSGATGELFF. The DNA of the CDR3 is TGCGCCAGCAGCTTCCTAACTAGCGGGGCCACCGGGGAGCTGTTTTTT.

The chain carries TRBV11-2 and TRBJ2-4; TRBD1 matches 7 bases. The CDR3 extends over 18 amino acids. The junction had 13 bases not matched to a gene; V was cut back by 5 bases and J by 0 bases. CDR1 is SGHAT and CDR2 is FQNNGV in the germline V gene. DNA of the CDR3: TGTGCCAGCAGCCCTACACCCGGGACAGCTCTAGCCAAAAACATTCAGTACTTC. Translation: CASSPTPGTALAKNIQYF.

V and J are TRBV11-2 and TRBJ2-3; D possibly corresponds to TRBD2 (6 bases). Germline values: CDR1 SGHAT, CDR2 FQNNGV. V lost 3 bases to trimming and J lost 11 bases, with 18 bases between them. The CDR3 spans 14 residues. The CDR3: CASSLEVRGGGQYF. The CDR3 DNA is TGTGCCAGCAGCTTGGAGGTCCGGGGAGGAGGGCAGTATTTT. The complete variable domain, with remaining parts taken from reference TRBV11-2 and TRBJ2-3, reads EAGVAQSPRYKIIEKRQSVAFWCNPISGHATLYWYQQILGQGPKLLIQFQNNGVVDDSQLPKDRFSAERLKGVDSTLKIQPAKLEDSAVYLCASSLEVRGGGQYFGPGTRLTVL.

The V gene is TRBV12-3 or TRBV12-4, the J gene TRBJ2-1, with D possibly being TRBD1 (6 bases). V was trimmed by 2 bases and J by 9 bases, leaving 11 bases between them. This CDR3 contains 13 residues. DNA for the CDR3: TGTGCCAGCAGTTTATACCGCAGGGGTGAGCAGTTCTTC. Its protein is CASSLYRRGEQFF.

CDR3 nucleotides: TGCAGTGCTAGACTCCAGGGTCCGAGAGTCAGGGGCAATGAGCAGTTCTTC. Residues: CSARLQGPRVRGNEQFF. The chain uses TRBV20-1 and TRBJ2-1; a possible D gene is TRBD1 (6 bases). V lost 2 bases to trimming and J lost 6 bases, with 23 bases between them. CDR1 is DFQATT, CDR2 SNEGSKA, per germline (reference sequence). CDR3 size: 17 residues.

This clonotype was seen a few times. The CDR3 DNA reads as TGTGCCAGCAGCTTAGGACAGGGGGCTTACACAGATACGCAGTATTTT. Protein product: CASSLGQGAYTDTQYF. The chain combines TRBV7-9 with TRBJ2-3; 10 positions match TRBD1. Germline V gene sequence: CDR1 SEHNR, CDR2 FQNEAQ (reference sequence). The junction had 3 bases not matched to a gene; V was cut back by 1 base and J by 2 bases. This CDR3 is built from 16 residues. Complete variable domain (other parts from reference TRBV7-9 and TRBJ2-3): DTGVSQNPRHKITKRGQNVTFRCDPISEHNRLYWYRQTLGQGPEFLTYFQNEAQLEKSRLLSDRFSAERPKGSFSTLEIQRTEQGDSAMYLCASSLGQGAYTDTQYFGPGTRLTVL.

In this sample, this clonotype turned up many times. This chain links TRBV5-1 with TRBJ2-5, with D hard to call. The CDR3 runs 13 residues. V was trimmed by 2 bases and J by 2 bases, leaving 7 bases between them. Germline CDR1 is SGHRS and CDR2 is YFSETQ. The CDR3 spells CASSLGSQETQYF. The CDR3 nucleotides are TGCGCCAGCAGCTTAGGCTCACAAGAGACCCAGTACTTC.

This clonotype was counted a few times. The rearrangement links TRBV4-3 to TRBJ2-1; 8 nucleotides agree with TRBD1. The CDR3 runs 15 residues. CDR1 is LGHNA, CDR2 YSLEER, per germline. Germline trimming cut 4 bases from V and 4 bases from J; bases unmatched to any gene: 6. The CDR3 DNA reads as TGCGCCAGCAGCCTCGGACAGGGTCATTACAATGAGCAGTTCTTC. Its protein product is CASSLGQGHYNEQFF.

This clonotype was detected only a few times. This chain connects TRBV15 to TRBJ2-2; 8 bases agree with TRBD2. With 0 bases clipped from V and 5 bases from J, the junction kept 5 bases outside the gene matches. Germline assignment: CDR1 LNHNV and CDR2 YYDKDF (reference sequence). The CDR3 covers 16 residues. CDR3 in DNA: TGTGCCACCAGCAGAGATCCAAGCGGGAGAACCGGGGAGCTGTTTTTT. Its protein product is CATSRDPSGRTGELFF.

This chain uses TRBV28 with TRBJ2-7; possibly TRBD2 for D (5 bases). The germline CDR1 and CDR2 sequences are MDHEN and SYDVKM. V dropped 10 bases and J dropped 3 bases, with 10 bases sitting between them. The CDR3 has 11 amino acids. In DNA, the CDR3 is TGTGCCATATCGGGGATCTACGAGCAGTACTTC. It translates to CAISGIYEQYF.

V is TRBV10-3 and J is TRBJ2-2; D perhaps matches TRBD2 (5 bases). The germline CDR1 and CDR2 sequences are ENHRY and SYGVKD. CDR3 length equals 15 residues. Trimming cost V 4 bases and J 1 base, with 10 bases left between them. This chain's CDR3 is CAISALAGNTGELFF. CDR3 sequence (DNA): TGTGCCATCAGTGCTCTGGCGGGGAACACCGGGGAGCTGTTTTTT.

This clonotype was picked up a small number of times. CDR3 DNA: TGTGCCAGCAGTGAGCAGGGTCTGTACACTGAAGCTTTCTTT. This encodes CASSEQGLYTEAFF. This chain uses TRBV6-2 or TRBV6-3 with TRBJ1-1; possibly TRBD1 for D (5 bases). CDR1 and CDR2 from the germline V gene are MNHEY and SVGEGT. This CDR3 comprises 14 residues. The V and J ends lost 5 bases and 3 bases respectively, with 13 bases between them.